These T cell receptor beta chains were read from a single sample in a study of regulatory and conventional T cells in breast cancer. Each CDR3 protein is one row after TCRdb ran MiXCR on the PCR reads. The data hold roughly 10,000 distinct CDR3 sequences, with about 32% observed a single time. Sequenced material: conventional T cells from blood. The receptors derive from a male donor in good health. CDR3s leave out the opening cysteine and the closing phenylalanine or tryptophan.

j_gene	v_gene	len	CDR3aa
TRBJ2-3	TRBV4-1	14	ASSQRGRQGIVAQY
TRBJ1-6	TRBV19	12	ASSMEGLNSPLH
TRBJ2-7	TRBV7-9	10	ASSLGQYEQY
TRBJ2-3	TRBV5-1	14	ASSLVSGRLPGTQY
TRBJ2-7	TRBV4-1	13	ASSQGTSGRYEQY
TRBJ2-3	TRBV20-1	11	SALAGGTDTQY
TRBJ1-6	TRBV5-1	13	ASSLDRRGGSPLH
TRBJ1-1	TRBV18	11	ASTAMRNTEAF
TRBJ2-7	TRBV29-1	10	SVEDTFYEQY
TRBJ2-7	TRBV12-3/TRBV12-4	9	ASSTPGPQY
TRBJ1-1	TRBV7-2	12	ASSLGGLVTEAF
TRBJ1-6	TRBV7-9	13	ASSLEGTTNSPLH
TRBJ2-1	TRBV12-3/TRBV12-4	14	ANRPGGGGSGNEQF
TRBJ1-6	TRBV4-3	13	ASSQEGRGESPLH
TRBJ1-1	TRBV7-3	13	ASSLRRQVNTEAF
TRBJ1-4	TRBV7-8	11	ASTRSENEKLF
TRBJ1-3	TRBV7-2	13	ASSQDRGTGNTIY
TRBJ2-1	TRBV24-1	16	ATSDSLRRDSIYNEQF
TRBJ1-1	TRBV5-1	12	ASSLPGPGTEAF
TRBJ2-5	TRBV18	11	ASSQARAETQY
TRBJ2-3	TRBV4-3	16	ASSQDPPQRGRTDTQY
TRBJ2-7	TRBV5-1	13	ASSLRTSSRYEQY
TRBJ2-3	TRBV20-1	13	SVPRARAQRDTQY
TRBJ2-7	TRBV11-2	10	ASSSRGYEQY
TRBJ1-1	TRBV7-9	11	ASSFGTDRRAF
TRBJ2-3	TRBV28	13	ASSSIAGSTDTQY
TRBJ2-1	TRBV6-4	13	ASNLSGGSYKEQF
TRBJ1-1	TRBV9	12	ASSSQAGGTEAF
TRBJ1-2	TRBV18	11	ASSSLSNYGYT
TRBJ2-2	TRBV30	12	AWRGQHLLGELF
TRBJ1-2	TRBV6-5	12	ASGRGPVDYGYT
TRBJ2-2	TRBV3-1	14	ASSSHPGQGTGELF
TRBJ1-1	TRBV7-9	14	ASSLDGRGAQTKAF
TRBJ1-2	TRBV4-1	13	ASSPGGAVDYGYT
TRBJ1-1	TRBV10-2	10	ASSRGVTEAF
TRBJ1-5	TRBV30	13	AWSTSFRGPQPQH
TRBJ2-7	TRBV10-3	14	AISDPGQGGSYEQY
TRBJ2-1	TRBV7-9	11	ASTPLGYNEQF
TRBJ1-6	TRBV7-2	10	ASSLGGSPLH
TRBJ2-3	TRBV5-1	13	ASSQGGAGADTQY
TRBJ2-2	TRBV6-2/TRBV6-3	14	ASSSGQGLNTGELF
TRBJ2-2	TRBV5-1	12	ASSLVQDTGELF